The present T cell receptor beta chain was sequenced within a study of blood T cell repertoires in COVID-19. Study-wide context: Acute-phase and convalescent COVID-19 samples originated in the United States, Italy and Spain.

The CDR3 is 16 residues long. V lost 3 bases and J lost 4, with 15 bases in between. Germline CDR1 is SGHAT and CDR2 is FQNNGV. Seattle patients were enrolled during active infection and followed longitudinally. Original analysis: Estimation of nucleated cell counts was performed using reference gene primer amplification. Sequencing used immunoSEQ multiplex PCR; TCRdb keeps in-frame clones, though not all of them. D and trimming were read from the DNA, whereas the V and J calls and clone size are those reported in that table. The sample includes 40,000 to 60,000 clones, approximately 90% of them seen just once.

The sequenced sample was peripheral blood. This chain connects TRBV11-2 to TRBJ2-2; the D gene is possibly TRBD2 (6 bases). This receptor was obtained from a woman aged 80 or over with COVID-19, enrolled during active disease. CDR3 coding DNA: TGTGCCAGCAGCTTTTGGAGCGGGCCTTCCACCGGGGAGCTGTTTTTT. Amino acids: CASSFWSGPSTGELFF.